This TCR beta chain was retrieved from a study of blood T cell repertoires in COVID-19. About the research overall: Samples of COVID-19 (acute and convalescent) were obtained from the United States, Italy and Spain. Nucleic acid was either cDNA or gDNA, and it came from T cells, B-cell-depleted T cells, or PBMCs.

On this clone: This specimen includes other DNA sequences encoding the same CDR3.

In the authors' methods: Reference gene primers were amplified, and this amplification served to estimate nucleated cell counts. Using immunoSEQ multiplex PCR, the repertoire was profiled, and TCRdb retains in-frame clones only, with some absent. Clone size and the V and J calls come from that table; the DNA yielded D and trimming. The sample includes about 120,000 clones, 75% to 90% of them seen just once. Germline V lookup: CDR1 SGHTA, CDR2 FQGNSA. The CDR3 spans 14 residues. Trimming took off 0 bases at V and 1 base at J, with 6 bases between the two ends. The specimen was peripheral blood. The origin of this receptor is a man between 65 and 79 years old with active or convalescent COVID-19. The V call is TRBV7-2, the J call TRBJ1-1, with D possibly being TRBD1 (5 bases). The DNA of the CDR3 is TGTGCCAGCAGCTTAGCAACAGGGAACACTGAAGCTTTCTTT. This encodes CASSLATGNTEAFF.